A single sample gave rise to the 32 T cell receptor beta chains below, sequenced in a study of siplizumab effects on memory and regulatory T cells (dated by TCRdb to about 2019). Libraries were built with the immunoSEQ multiplex PCR assay. As stored in TCRdb, this immuneACCESS dataset retains in-frame rearrangements with V and J assigned. A fraction of the clones does not appear; measured against another copy, unresolved V genes explain less than half of the discrepancy, and the remainder lacks a known reason. A total of around 100,000 clones appear in this sample, more than 85% of them only once. The ten largest clones take up roughly 2.7% of the sample. Sequencing used CD4+ T cells sorted from blood. Receptors originate from a human donor in good health. Some clones in this sample may be carry-over from other donors' samples.

The chain has TRBV11-3 and TRBJ2-1; 11 bases align to TRBD2. Germline V CDR1 and CDR2: SGHNT, YENEEA. This CDR3 is 15 amino acids long. Trimming cost V 5 bases and J 4 bases; bases outside gene matches: 4. CDR3 nucleotide sequence: TGTGCCAGCAGCGAAGGGACTAGCGGTTACAATGAGCAGTTCTTC. Translating it yields CASSEGTSGYNEQFF.

V is TRBV4-2 and J is TRBJ2-1; D call uncertain. Trimming cost V 0 bases and J 8 bases, with 8 bases left between them. This CDR3 has 13 amino acids. CDR1 LGHNA and CDR2 YNFKEQ come from the germline V gene. DNA for the CDR3: TGTGCCAGCAGCCAAGAGGGATACCATGAGCAGTTCTTC. Translated, it gives CASSQEGYHEQFF.

J is TRBJ2-7 and V is TRBV5-1; a possible D gene is TRBD2 (5 bases). This CDR3 region has 13 residues. Germline assignment: CDR1 SGHRS and CDR2 YFSETQ. V dropped 4 bases and J dropped 6 bases, with 14 bases sitting between them. The chain's CDR3 is CASSPKSGTEQYF. The CDR3, as DNA: TGCGCCAGCAGCCCGAAGAGCGGTACCGAGCAGTACTTC.

This sequence joins TRBV19 and TRBJ2-5; perhaps D is TRBD1 or TRBD2 (7 bases each). The germline gives CDR1 LNHDA, CDR2 SQIVND (reference sequence). V lost 8 bases to trimming and J lost 5 bases, with 21 bases between them. The CDR3 length is 15 residues. CDR3 sequence: CASSEGRGRPETQYF. DNA of the CDR3: TGTGCCAGTTCCGAGGGGAGGGGGCGCCCGGAGACCCAGTACTTC.

The V call is TRBV28, the J call TRBJ1-1; D gene ambiguous. With 5 bases removed from V and 6 bases from J, the gap between germline ends came to 7 bases. This CDR3 has 11 amino acids. Per the germline V gene, CDR1 is MDHEN and CDR2 is SYDVKM. The CDR3 reads CASSSRPEAFF. In DNA, the CDR3 is TGTGCCAGCAGTAGCCGGCCTGAAGCTTTCTTT.

The chain joins TRBV10-2 to TRBJ1-3, with unresolved D. The CDR3 totals 14 residues. V gave up 3 bases and J gave up 0 bases, with 6 bases separating them. The germline V gene encodes CDR1 WSHSY and CDR2 SAAADI. The CDR3 region is CASSDPSSGNTIYF. DNA of the CDR3: TGCGCCAGCAGTGATCCGAGCTCTGGAAACACCATATATTTT.

This chain joins TRBV6-1 and TRBJ2-7; possibly TRBD1 for D (6 bases). Per germline, CDR1 MNHNS and CDR2 SASEGT. The CDR3 has 12 residues. The CDR3 sequence is CGTTGSPGEQYF. The CDR3 nucleotides are TGTGGAACAACAGGGTCTCCCGGCGAGCAGTACTTC.

The V and J genes are TRBV30 and TRBJ1-6; the D gene is possibly TRBD1 (5 bases). The CDR3 runs to 14 residues. Germline-derived CDR1 and CDR2 are GTSNPN and SVGIG (reference sequence). Trimming removed 0 bases from V and 3 bases from J, with 6 bases in between. The CDR3 DNA reads TGTGCCTGGAGTGTTACAGGCTATAATTCACCCCTCCACTTT. Protein sequence: CAWSVTGYNSPLHF.

V usage is TRBV7-6 and J usage is TRBJ2-3, with a tentative D call TRBD2 (6 bases). Germline lookup yields CDR1 SGHVS and CDR2 FNYEAQ. CDR3 length: 14 residues. V lost 2 bases and J lost 4, with 10 bases in between. CDR3 region: CASSLFGGADTQYF. Here the CDR3 DNA reads TGTGCCAGCAGCTTATTCGGGGGTGCAGATACGCAGTATTTT.

The genes are TRBV7-9 and TRBJ2-5; D might be TRBD2 (6 bases). CDR3 length: 13 residues. Germline values: CDR1 SEHNR, CDR2 FQNEAQ (reference sequence). Trimming stripped 2 bases from V and 4 bases from J, with 8 bases between. The CDR3 DNA reads TGTGCCAGCAGCTTAACGGGAGTAGAGACCCAGTACTTC. This encodes CASSLTGVETQYF.

In DNA, the CDR3 is TGTGCCAGGGGGGAGACCCAGTACTTC. Encoded protein: CARGETQYF. This rearrangement joins TRBV27 to TRBJ2-5; the D is unclear. Germline V gene sequence: CDR1 MNHEY, CDR2 SMNVEV (reference sequence). V gave up 9 bases and J gave up 5 bases, with 4 bases separating them. The CDR3 covers 9 residues.

This rearrangement joins TRBV28 to TRBJ2-7; TRBD2 matches at 8 bases. The CDR3 consists of 16 residues. The germline CDR1 and CDR2 sequences are MDHEN and SYDVKM. The ends lost 3 bases at V and 2 bases at J; junction bases unmatched: 9. The chain's CDR3 is CASSFSLAGLTYEQYF. CDR3 DNA sequence: TGTGCCAGCAGTTTTTCGTTAGCGGGACTGACCTACGAGCAGTACTTC.

V usage is TRBV19 and J usage is TRBJ1-5, with D possibly matching TRBD1 (6 bases). Trimming removed 4 bases from V and 0 bases from J, with 7 bases in between. Germline CDR1 LNHDA, CDR2 SQIVND (reference sequence). The CDR3 is 14 residues long. CDR3 nucleotides: TGTGCCAGTAGTACGGGACATAGCAATCAGCCCCAGCATTTT. Its translation is CASSTGHSNQPQHF. Full variable domain (missing parts from reference TRBV19 and TRBJ1-5): DGGITQSPKYLFRKEGQNVTLSCEQNLNHDAMYWYRQDPGQGLRLIYYSQIVNDFQKGDIAEGYSVSREKKESFPLTVTSAQKNPTAFYLCASSTGHSNQPQHFGDGTRLSIL.

This clone was seen a single time. V is TRBV25-1 and J is TRBJ2-7; 7 bases map to TRBD1. Germline lookup yields CDR1 MGHDK and CDR2 SYGVNS. V lost 4 bases and J lost 0; bases outside the gene matches: 6. This CDR3 region has 15 residues. CDR3 sequence reads: CASSGANRGSYEQYF. In nucleotides, the CDR3 is TGTGCCAGCAGTGGGGCTAACAGGGGCTCCTACGAGCAGTACTTC.

The chain uses TRBV5-4 and TRBJ2-7, with 7 bases that match TRBD1. CDR3 length: 18 amino acids. The germline V gene encodes CDR1 SGHNT and CDR2 YYREEE (reference sequence). V dropped 3 bases and J dropped 0; count of bases not matched to a gene: 15. The CDR3 spells CASSSRGTAPLFSYEQYF. As DNA, the CDR3 is TGTGCCAGCAGCTCGAGGGGGACAGCACCCCTTTTCTCCTACGAGCAGTACTTC.

The rearrangement links TRBV6-6 to TRBJ2-5, with D unclear. The V gene lost 6 bases and the J gene lost 2 bases, with 4 bases spanning the gap. The CDR3 consists of 11 residues. The V gene's germline CDR1 is MNHNY and CDR2 SVGAGI (reference sequence). Here the CDR3 DNA reads TGTGCCAGCAGACATCAAGAGACCCAGTACTTC. Translated: CASRHQETQYF.

The V and J genes are TRBV5-1 and TRBJ2-1, with 13 bases matching TRBD2. Trimming removed 6 bases from V and 10 bases from J; junction bases left unmatched: 13. This CDR3 region has 16 residues. The germline V gene encodes CDR1 SGHRS and CDR2 YFSETQ. For the CDR3, the DNA is TGCGCCAGCAAAAAAGGACTAGCGGGAGTAGTGGGGGAGCAGTTCTTC. Its translation: CASKKGLAGVVGEQFF. Based on the CDR3 plus reference TRBV5-1 and TRBJ2-1, the full variable domain is KAGVTQTPRYLIKTRGQQVTLSCSPISGHRSVSWYQQTPGQGLQFLFEYFSETQRNKGNFPGRFSGRQFSNSRSEMNVSTLELGDSALYLCASKKGLAGVVGEQFFGPGTRLTVL.

This chain connects TRBV6-1 to TRBJ2-7; the D call may be TRBD1 or TRBD2 (5 bases each). This CDR3 contains 12 residues. Germline V gene sequence: CDR1 MNHNS, CDR2 SASEGT. V dropped 6 bases and J dropped 6 bases, with 12 bases sitting between them. CDR3 bases: TGTGCCAGCAGGCTGGGTGGGGGCGAGCAGTACTTC. Translation gives CASRLGGGEQYF.

The chain employs TRBV29-1 and TRBJ1-5; no clear D gene. This CDR3 region has 12 residues. Germline V CDR1 and CDR2: SQVTM, ANQGSEA. The germline V and J ends were trimmed by 4 bases and 8 bases, with 12 bases remaining between them. In DNA form, the CDR3 reads TGCAGCGTTGCGTCGGGAGGAGAGCCCCAGCATTTT. Residues: CSVASGGEPQHF. The full variable domain, completed using reference TRBV29-1 and TRBJ1-5, is SAVISQKPSRDICQRGTSLTIQCQVDSQVTMMFWYRQQPGQSLTLIATANQGSEATYESGFVIDKFPISRPNLTFSTLTVSNMSPEDSSIYLCSVASGGEPQHFGDGTRLSIL.

The chain carries TRBV9 and TRBJ2-3; 9 nucleotides agree with TRBD2. The CDR3 length is 14 residues. Germline loops: CDR1 SGDLS, CDR2 YYNGEE. The trim removed 5 bases at V and 2 bases at J, leaving 3 bases unmatched. The CDR3 here is CASSLAGFTDTQYF. DNA of the CDR3: TGTGCCAGCAGTCTAGCGGGGTTCACAGATACGCAGTATTTT.

The V call is TRBV25-1, the J call TRBJ1-1; D may be TRBD1 (6 bases). The CDR3 extends over 15 amino acids. Trimming took off 6 bases at V and 1 base at J, with 15 bases between the two ends. From germline, CDR1 is MGHDK and CDR2 SYGVNS. In DNA, the CDR3 is TGTGCCAGCAGCCCACAGGGAAAGGGGAACACTGAAGCTTTCTTT. It yields the protein CASSPQGKGNTEAFF.

The V call is TRBV11-3, the J call TRBJ2-1, with 7 bases fitting TRBD2. This CDR3 contains 15 residues. V dropped 0 bases and J dropped 4; count of bases not matched to a gene: 3. Looked up from germline, CDR1 is SGHNT and CDR2 is YENEEA. CDR3 loop: CASSLDSGKYNEQFF. Here the CDR3 DNA reads TGTGCCAGCAGCTTAGACAGCGGGAAGTACAATGAGCAGTTCTTC.

This chain links TRBV6-5 with TRBJ2-7, with TRBD1 matching 7 bases. J was trimmed by 2 bases and V by 7 bases; bases with no gene match: 5. Germline values: CDR1 MNHEY, CDR2 SVGAGI. The length of the CDR3 is 13 residues. The CDR3 sequence: CASKQGKAYEQYF. The CDR3 nucleotides are TGTGCCAGCAAACAGGGGAAAGCCTACGAGCAGTACTTC.

The chain combines TRBV7-3 with TRBJ2-3; D not certain. CDR1 is SGHTA and CDR2 is FQGTGA in the germline V gene. The CDR3 is 14 amino acids. The V end was cut by 5 bases, the J end by 4 bases, with 13 bases between. The CDR3 here is CASSNIRAPDTQYF. CDR3 DNA: TGTGCCAGCAGCAACATACGAGCGCCAGATACGCAGTATTTT. Full variable domain (outside the CDR3, taken from reference TRBV7-3 and TRBJ2-3): GAGVSQTPSNKVTEKGKYVELRCDPISGHTALYWYRQSLGQGPEFLIYFQGTGAADDSGLPNDRFFAVRPEGSVSTLKIQRTERGDSAVYLCASSNIRAPDTQYFGPGTRLTVL.

This sequence joins TRBV29-1 and TRBJ2-7; TRBD1 matches at 7 bases. The CDR3 is 15 residues long. Losses at the gene ends were 0 bases for V and 4 bases for J; bases not matched to a gene: 9. CDR1 and CDR2 (germline): SQVTM, ANQGSEA. This chain's CDR3 is CSVEDSRTGPYEQYF. The CDR3, as DNA: TGCAGCGTTGAAGATAGTAGGACAGGACCATACGAGCAGTACTTC.

This clone was picked up one time. This chain links TRBV5-1 with TRBJ2-2; D possibly uses TRBD1 or TRBD2 (5 bases each). The V end lost 4 bases, the J end lost 7 bases, and 17 bases lay between the germline ends. Per germline, CDR1 SGHRS and CDR2 YFSETQ. This CDR3 spans 15 amino acids. CDR3 amino acids: CASSESGGVSGELFF. CDR3 sequence (DNA): TGCGCCAGCAGCGAATCTGGGGGAGTTAGCGGGGAGCTGTTTTTT.

This chain connects TRBV19 to TRBJ1-5; 9 bases are shared with TRBD1. The germline V gene encodes CDR1 LNHDA and CDR2 SQIVND (reference sequence). V trimming: 6 bases; J trimming: 2 bases; junction bases outside the gene matches: 5. The CDR3 consists of 15 residues. In DNA form, the CDR3 reads TGTGCCAGTAGGTCGACAGGGGGAGGCAATCAGCCCCAGCATTTT. It yields the protein CASRSTGGGNQPQHF.

In its sample, this clone was seen once. V and J are TRBV27 and TRBJ2-7; 11 bases match TRBD1. V lost 5 bases to trimming and J lost 1 base; unmatched junction nucleotides: 13. Germline lookup yields CDR1 MNHEY and CDR2 SMNVEV (reference sequence). The CDR3 spans 18 residues. The CDR3 is CASSTSARWDRGSYEQYF. The CDR3 nucleotides are TGTGCCAGCAGTACCAGTGCCCGGTGGGACAGGGGGTCCTACGAGCAGTACTTC.

The table lists this clone with a count of one. The V and J genes are TRBV4-1 and TRBJ2-1; TRBD2 matches 11 bases. The V gene end was trimmed by 5 bases and the J gene end by 7 bases; junction bases not matched to a gene: 13. CDR1 is MGHRA, CDR2 YSYEKL, per germline. The CDR3 is 17 residues long. The CDR3 spells CASSREGTSGPLNEQFF. CDR3 DNA: TGCGCCAGCAGCAGAGAGGGGACTAGCGGACCATTGAATGAGCAGTTCTTC.

The V call is TRBV7-9, the J call TRBJ2-1, with 7 bases aligning to TRBD1. Germline V gene sequence: CDR1 SEHNR, CDR2 FQNEAQ (reference sequence). The CDR3 is 13 amino acids. Trimming took 5 bases from V and 15 from J; bases not matched to a gene: 13. The CDR3 spells CASSQRDSAEGFF. Written as DNA, the CDR3 is TGTGCCAGCAGCCAGAGGGACAGCGCCGAGGGGTTCTTC.

J is TRBJ1-5 and V is TRBV5-1, with D maybe TRBD1 (5 bases). The V and J ends lost 0 bases and 0 bases respectively, with 13 bases between them. CDR1 is SGHRS and CDR2 is YFSETQ in the germline V gene. This CDR3 is 17 amino acids long. CDR3 residues: CASSLGTAGPSNQPQHF. Here the CDR3 DNA reads TGCGCCAGCAGCTTGGGAACCGCGGGGCCTAGCAATCAGCCCCAGCATTTT.

This chain connects TRBV2 to TRBJ1-4; 10 bases map to TRBD1. Germline-derived CDR1 and CDR2 are SNHLY and FYNNEI. This CDR3 region has 14 residues. Unmatched junction bases numbered 5, after V lost 8 bases and J lost 5 bases. The CDR3 DNA is TGTGCCAGCGGACGACAGGGGGCAAATGAAAAACTGTTTTTT. Translation gives CASGRQGANEKLFF.